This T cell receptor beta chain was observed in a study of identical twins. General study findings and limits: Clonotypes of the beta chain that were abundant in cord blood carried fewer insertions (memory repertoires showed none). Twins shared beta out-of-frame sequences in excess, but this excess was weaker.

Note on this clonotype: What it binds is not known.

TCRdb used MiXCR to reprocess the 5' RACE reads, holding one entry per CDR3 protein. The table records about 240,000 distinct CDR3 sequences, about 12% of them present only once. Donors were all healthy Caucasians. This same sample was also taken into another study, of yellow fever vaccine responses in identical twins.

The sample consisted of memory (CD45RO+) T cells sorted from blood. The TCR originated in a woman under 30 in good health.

This chain's CDR3 is CSAEGSASTDTQYF. CDR3 bases: TGCAGTGCCGAAGGGTCGGCGAGCACAGATACGCAGTATTTT. V usage is TRBV20-1 and J usage is TRBJ2-3; D ambiguous. V lost 6 bases to trimming and J lost 0 bases, with 13 bases between them. The CDR3 covers 14 residues. From germline, CDR1 is DFQATT and CDR2 SNEGSKA (reference sequence).